Here is one TCR beta chain with its context. Its specificity is not known. Clinical symptoms, serum thyroxine and TRAb, thyroid ultrasound and orbital computed tomography together formed the diagnostic basis. Germline-derived CDR1 and CDR2 are KGHDR and SFDVKD. This CDR3 spans 13 amino acids. V lost 0 bases, J lost 9 bases, and 8 bases lay in between. Amplified TCR beta CDR3 regions derived from RNA transcripts. In the first-round RT-PCR of the TCR CDR3, the HTBI primer set was used. TCRdb passed the multiplex PCR reads through MiXCR, listing each CDR3 protein once. This repertoire shows approximately 610,000 distinct CDR3 sequences, over 12% found once; its top ten account for around 4.5%. These data are taken from a study of T cells in Graves' hyperthyroidism and ophthalmopathy. Findings and caveats of the study: In the blood, most expanded thyroid clonotypes above 0.001 appeared as well. Ophthalmopathy could be told apart from stable hyperthyroidism with a 13 V-J model. Ophthalmopathy was predicted by the model a median of approximately 6.6 months ahead of onset.

This chain connects TRBV24-1 to TRBJ1-5; D is undetermined. The sample comprised blood. The sequence derives from a woman aged 40 to 50 with Graves' ophthalmopathy. CDR3 DNA sequence: TGTGCCACCAGTGATTTGGACCTTAGGCCCCAGCATTTT. It is translated as CATSDLDLRPQHF.